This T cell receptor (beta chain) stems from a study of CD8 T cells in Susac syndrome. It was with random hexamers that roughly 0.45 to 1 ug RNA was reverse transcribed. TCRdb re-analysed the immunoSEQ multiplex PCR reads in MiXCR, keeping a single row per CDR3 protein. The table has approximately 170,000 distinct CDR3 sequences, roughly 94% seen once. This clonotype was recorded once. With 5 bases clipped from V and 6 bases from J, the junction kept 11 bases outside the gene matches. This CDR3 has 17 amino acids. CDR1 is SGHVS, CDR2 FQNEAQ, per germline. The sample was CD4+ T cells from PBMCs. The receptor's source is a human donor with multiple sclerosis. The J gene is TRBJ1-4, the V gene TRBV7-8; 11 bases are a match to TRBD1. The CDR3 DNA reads TGTGCCAGCAGCCCCGAGTCCGGGACAGGGGGACATGAAAAACTGTTTTTT. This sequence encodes CASSPESGTGGHEKLFF.